The 10 T cell receptor beta chains presented below share a single source sample, sequenced in a study of post-analysis software for immune sequencing data. Incorporated into the TCR beta cDNA libraries were unique molecular identifiers, which served to reduce PCR and sequencing biases. TCRdb used MiXCR to reprocess the PCR reads, holding one entry per CDR3 protein. The profile covers about 150,000 distinct CDR3 sequences, with approximately 31% appearing a single time and about 1.6% taken by the ten largest. These receptors are not linked to any known antigen. General study points: Four or five TRBV segments, including TRBV5-6, TRBV5-1 and TRBV20-1, were more frequent in patients than controls.

What was sequenced was blood. Receptors were obtained from a girl aged 5 to 17 with multiple sclerosis.

The chain is built from TRBV28 and TRBJ1-2; D is possibly TRBD1 (5 bases). CDR3 length equals 14 residues. Germline lookup yields CDR1 MDHEN and CDR2 SYDVKM. Trimming removed 1 base at V and 2 bases at J, with 8 bases between. CDR3 nucleotides: TGTGCCAGCAGTTTATTGACAGAAAACTATGGCTACACCTTC. This translates into CASSLLTENYGYTF.

The V call is TRBV29-1, the J call TRBJ1-1; D is uncertain. V lost 6 bases to trimming and J lost 6 bases, with 14 bases between them. Per the germline V gene, CDR1 is SQVTM and CDR2 is ANQGSEA. The CDR3 runs 12 residues. This CDR3 is CSVRYTNAEAFF. Written as DNA, the CDR3 is TGCAGCGTCAGGTATACCAACGCTGAAGCTTTCTTT.

This clonotype turned up a few times. This chain links TRBV6-5 with TRBJ1-5, with D maybe TRBD1 (6 bases). Between the trimmed V and J ends, which lost 6 bases and 2 bases, there was a span of 14 bases. CDR1 and CDR2 from the germline V gene are MNHEY and SVGAGI. The CDR3 spans 15 residues. The chain's CDR3 is CASSPHRDGNQPQHF. CDR3 in DNA: TGTGCCAGCAGCCCCCACAGGGATGGCAATCAGCCCCAGCATTTT.

As regards this clonotype: One base away lies a much larger clone, so this may be a sequencing read error. The chain recombines TRBV12-3 or TRBV12-4 with TRBJ1-5; 9 bases map to TRBD1. This CDR3 contains 17 residues. V shed 4 bases and J 3 bases; nucleotides not matched to a gene: 10. The chain's CDR3 is CASSSGQGSWNNQPQHF. The CDR3 region has the DNA TGTGCCAGCAGTTCTGGACAGGGGTCGTGGAACAATCAGCCCCAGCATTTT.

This clonotype was observed a few times. The chain employs TRBV21-1 and TRBJ2-5; the D call in the table, TRBD1, was not verified against the DNA. TRBV21-1 is a documented pseudogene. The CDR3 covers 15 residues. In DNA form, the CDR3 reads TGTGCCAGCAGCAAAACCCGACAGGGCGGAGAGACCCAGTACTTC. Protein sequence: CASSKTRQGGETQYF.

The rearrangement uses TRBV2 and TRBJ2-4; 7 bases map to TRBD2. Germline V lookup: CDR1 SNHLY, CDR2 FYNNEI. The J segment lost 13 bases and the V segment lost 4 bases, leaving 19 bases of the junction unmatched. The CDR3 contains 16 residues. CDR3 DNA sequence: TGTGCCAGCAGTGCACAGCGGGGAGGGGCCTACAATGAGCAGTACTTC. Translation: CASSAQRGGAYNEQYF.

This chain joins TRBV29-1 and TRBJ2-7; D ambiguous. From germline, CDR1 is SQVTM and CDR2 ANQGSEA. The ends were cut back, 3 bases at V and 5 bases at J, with 8 bases in the middle. The CDR3 extends over 11 amino acids. CDR3 loop: CSVEGFDEQYF. The CDR3, as DNA: TGCAGCGTTGAGGGTTTCGACGAGCAGTACTTC.

The V and J genes are TRBV28 and TRBJ1-1; 7 bases line up with TRBD1. Germline trimming cut 6 bases from V and 3 bases from J; bases unmatched to any gene: 10. Germline V lookup: CDR1 MDHEN, CDR2 SYDVKM. The CDR3 is made up of 15 amino acids. In DNA form, the CDR3 reads TGTGCCAGCAGGCCAACCGGGACAGCGTACACTGAAGCTTTCTTT. Its protein product is CASRPTGTAYTEAFF. Full variable domain (outside the CDR3, taken from reference TRBV28 and TRBJ1-1): DVKVTQSSRYLVKRTGEKVFLECVQDMDHENMFWYRQDPGLGLRLIYFSYDVKMKEKGDIPEGYSVSREKKERFSLILESASTNQTSMYLCASRPTGTAYTEAFFGQGTRLTVV.

Worth noting for this clonotype: This sequence may be a read error, since a much larger clone differs from it by one base. The rearrangement links TRBV9 to TRBJ2-7; D gene unclear. In germline, CDR1 is SGDLS, CDR2 YYNGEE. CDR3 length: 15 amino acids. Trimming pared 0 bases from V and 3 bases from J, leaving 13 bases between. The CDR3 protein is CASSVAGVGSYEQYF. The CDR3 DNA sequence: TGTGCCAGCAGCGTAGCTGGGGTAGGCAGCTACGAGCAGTACTTC.

This clonotype came up a few times. A much bigger clone sits one base away, suggesting this may be a read error. This rearrangement joins TRBV25-1 to TRBJ2-6; TRBD1 matches 9 bases. The germline CDR1 and CDR2 sequences are MGHDK and SYGVNS. This CDR3 contains 18 residues. J gave up 0 bases and V 4 bases, and 7 bases lay outside the gene matches. CDR3 sequence: CASSASGTGHSGANVLTF. In DNA form, the CDR3 reads TGTGCCAGCAGTGCCTCCGGGACAGGGCACTCTGGGGCCAACGTCCTGACTTTC.